This entry lists 14 T cell receptor beta chains sequenced from one sample in a study of monozygotic twins with cystic fibrosis. Clones were sequenced by immunoSEQ multiplex PCR, and TCRdb holds only the in-frame ones, with some missing. The data show about 14,000 clones, approximately 81% seen once. Sequenced input: blood. These receptors all come from a boy younger than 18 with cystic fibrosis.

V and J are TRBV5-6 and TRBJ1-2; D call uncertain. Per the germline V gene, CDR1 is SGHDT and CDR2 is YYEEEE. The CDR3 sequence is 16 residues long. V lost 1 base to trimming and J lost 7 bases, with 20 bases between them. As DNA, the CDR3 is TGTGCCAGCAGCTTGTCACGGTTATCCGGGCTGGGTGGCTACACCTTC. It encodes CASSLSRLSGLGGYTF.

This chain links TRBV29-1 with TRBJ2-1; 12 positions match TRBD2. Germline V gene data show CDR1 as SQVTM and CDR2 as ANQGSEA. This CDR3 region has 19 residues. V lost 3 bases, J lost 0 bases, and 12 bases stayed unmatched. The CDR3 spells CSVENPSGGAGYSYNEQFF. The CDR3 bases are TGCAGCGTTGAGAATCCTAGCGGGGGGGCCGGTTACTCCTACAATGAGCAGTTCTTC.

V usage is TRBV5-1 and J usage is TRBJ1-1; D might be TRBD1 (6 bases). V lost 5 bases to trimming and J lost 4 bases, with 18 bases between them. The CDR3 has 15 amino acids. Looked up from germline, CDR1 is SGHRS and CDR2 is YFSETQ. This CDR3 reads CASSPVLGGPTEAFF. DNA of the CDR3: TGCGCCAGCAGTCCTGTCTTGGGGGGGCCCACTGAAGCTTTCTTT.

This clone was counted a few times. The rearrangement links TRBV5-4 to TRBJ2-1, with 9 bases fitting TRBD1. Germline-derived CDR1 and CDR2 are SGHNT and YYREEE (reference sequence). V dropped 4 bases and J dropped 12; count of bases not matched to a gene: 8. This CDR3 contains 13 residues. The CDR3 DNA reads TGTGCCAGCAGCCGGGACAGGGTGATTGGGCAGTTCTTC. Residues: CASSRDRVIGQFF.

V usage is TRBV4-2 and J usage is TRBJ2-3, with TRBD1 as a possible D gene (5 bases). With 0 bases removed from V and 0 bases from J, the gap between germline ends came to 13 bases. From germline, CDR1 is LGHNA and CDR2 YNFKEQ. CDR3 length: 17 amino acids. DNA of the CDR3: TGTGCCAGCAGCCAAGATCTTGTGGGGCCCAGCACAGATACGCAGTATTTT. The encoded protein is CASSQDLVGPSTDTQYF.

J is TRBJ1-4 and V is TRBV28, with a weak D call TRBD1 (6 bases). Germline CDR1 and CDR2: MDHEN and SYDVKM. Trimming cost V 5 bases and J 8 bases, with 15 bases left between them. The CDR3 contains 14 residues. The CDR3 bases are TGTGCCAGCAGTCCTCACAGGGTAGTAGAAAAACTGTTTTTT. Translation: CASSPHRVVEKLFF.

The chain recombines TRBV5-1 with TRBJ1-2; D gene unclear. This CDR3 comprises 16 residues. The ends were cut back, 0 bases at V and 3 bases at J, with 15 bases in the middle. Looked up from germline, CDR1 is SGHRS and CDR2 is YFSETQ. CDR3 sequence (DNA): TGCGCCAGCAGCTTGGGCGCCAAAACACGCTACTATGGCTACACCTTC. Protein product: CASSLGAKTRYYGYTF.

This chain connects TRBV11-3 to TRBJ1-1; D unclear. Looked up from germline, CDR1 is SGHNT and CDR2 is YENEEA. Trimming took 0 bases from V and 1 from J, leaving 18 bases between them. The CDR3 loop spans 18 amino acids. CDR3 sequence reads: CASSLEAAVLPSNTEAFF. The CDR3 bases are TGTGCCAGCAGCTTAGAAGCAGCGGTACTACCCTCGAACACTGAAGCTTTCTTT.

The V gene is TRBV2, the J gene TRBJ1-1; D is unresolved. The V end lost 1 base, the J end lost 7 bases, and 7 bases lay between the germline ends. CDR1 and CDR2 from the germline V gene are SNHLY and FYNNEI. The CDR3 runs 12 residues. Written as DNA, the CDR3 is TGTGCCAGCAGTGAAGTGCAGCTTGAAGCTTTCTTT. It encodes CASSEVQLEAFF.

This rearrangement joins TRBV19 to TRBJ1-1; tentative D call: TRBD1 (5 bases). CDR3 length equals 13 residues. CDR1 and CDR2 (germline): LNHDA, SQIVND (reference sequence). V was shortened by 7 bases and J by 6 bases, with 15 bases between the two germline ends. CDR3 DNA sequence: TGTGCCAGTACCCCAGAGTGGGGCGCTGAAGCTTTCTTT. This translates into CASTPEWGAEAFF.

CDR3 sequence: CAISSQILNTGELFF. The DNA of the CDR3 is TGTGCCATCAGTTCACAGATCCTAAACACCGGGGAGCTGTTTTTT. The V call is TRBV10-3, the J call TRBJ2-2, with D unclear. Germline assignment: CDR1 ENHRY and CDR2 SYGVKD. V shed 5 bases and J shed 2 bases, with 12 bases lying between them. The CDR3 has 15 residues.

This rearrangement joins TRBV4-2 to TRBJ2-5; 7 nucleotides align to TRBD1. V shed 3 bases, J shed 2 bases, and the junction held 6 bases outside the gene matches. This CDR3 has 15 amino acids. Germline V gene data show CDR1 as LGHNA and CDR2 as YNFKEQ. The CDR3 coding sequence is TGTGCCAGCAGCCAGGGTGACAGGGATCAAGAGACCCAGTACTTC. Amino acids: CASSQGDRDQETQYF.

This clone has only a few counts. The chain uses TRBV5-4 and TRBJ2-1; 7 bases map to TRBD2. This CDR3 comprises 14 residues. The J segment lost 6 bases and the V segment lost 1 base, leaving 4 bases of the junction unmatched. Per germline, CDR1 SGHNT and CDR2 YYREEE (reference sequence). The CDR3 region is CASSLRGRSNEQFF. CDR3 coding DNA: TGTGCCAGCAGCTTGCGCGGGAGATCCAATGAGCAGTTCTTC.

The sample holds a few counts of this clone. The V gene is TRBV27, the J gene TRBJ1-1; a weak D match, TRBD1 (6 bases). There are 14 residues in the CDR3. Deletions cut 4 bases from V and 3 bases from J, with 12 bases between. CDR1 is MNHEY and CDR2 is SMNVEV in the germline V gene (reference sequence). CDR3 residues: CASSSRGFYTEAFF. The CDR3 DNA reads as TGTGCCAGCAGTTCCAGGGGATTCTACACTGAAGCTTTCTTT.